The sequence of this TCR beta chain was determined in a study of blood T cells in healthy people across ages. Primed by a sample-barcoded 5' primer and a J-beta primer mix, a second PCR proceeded for 7 to 11 cycles. Each CDR3 protein gets one entry after TCRdb re-called the 5' RACE reads with MiXCR. The sample has nearly 1 million distinct CDR3 sequences; approximately 50% are singletons. Study conclusions and caveats: Age brought a roughly linear fall in TCR beta diversity measured per million T cells.

As for this clonotype: What it binds is unknown.

The CDR3 extends over 14 amino acids. Trimming cost V 4 bases and J 8 bases, with 15 bases left between them. Germline loops: CDR1 ENHRY, CDR2 SYGVKD. This clonotype was obtained from an older woman in good health. The chain combines TRBV10-3 with TRBJ2-1, with D perhaps TRBD2 (6 bases). The sequenced sample consisted of blood. The CDR3 region is CAISGLVSVDEQFF. The CDR3 bases are TGTGCCATCAGTGGACTAGTTTCTGTCGATGAGCAGTTCTTC.